The next 27 T cell receptor beta chains were all read from a single sample in a study of memory CD4+ T cells and cytomegalovirus serostatus. Sequencing was performed with immunoSEQ multiplex PCR; in TCRdb, only in-frame clones are kept and a portion is missing. The sample gives about 50,000 clones, more than 60% of which show up once; 0.55% to 0.7% is in the top ten. The sort gate was single viable CD3+CD4+CD8-CD45RO+ cells for memory CD4+ T cells. Sequenced sample: memory CD4+ T cells from blood. All receptors come from an adult in good health and CMV-seronegative.

The chain links TRBV6-5 to TRBJ1-5; 7 bases align to TRBD1. The germline V gene encodes CDR1 MNHEY and CDR2 SVGAGI. CDR3 size: 14 residues. The J segment lost 1 base and the V segment lost 6 bases, leaving 3 bases of the junction unmatched. The CDR3 spells CASSTDRSNQPQHF. The CDR3 nucleotides are TGTGCCAGCAGCACGGACAGGAGCAATCAGCCCCAGCATTTT.

The chain is built from TRBV19 and TRBJ1-5; D possibly corresponds to TRBD1 (6 bases). Trimming took 8 bases from V and 6 from J, leaving 14 bases between them. CDR1 and CDR2 from the germline V gene are LNHDA and SQIVND (reference sequence). This CDR3 comprises 13 residues. Here the CDR3 reads CASGGRGGQPQHF. CDR3 bases: TGTGCCAGTGGGGGCAGGGGTGGTCAGCCCCAGCATTTT.

This clone was recorded once. Other DNA variants within this sample encode the same CDR3. The rearrangement joins TRBV10-3 to TRBJ2-3, with 14 bases lining up with TRBD2. This CDR3 contains 14 residues. Germline CDR1 reads ENHRY; CDR2 reads SYGVKD. J was trimmed by 5 bases and V by 6 bases; bases with no gene match: 1. The CDR3 DNA reads as TGTGCCATCAGCGGGACTAGCGGGGGAGATACGCAGTATTTT. This codes for CAISGTSGGDTQYF.

The chain carries TRBV2 and TRBJ2-5; D not resolved. The CDR3 is 12 amino acids. V gave up 6 bases and J gave up 5 bases, with 10 bases separating them. Germline values: CDR1 SNHLY, CDR2 FYNNEI. For the CDR3, the DNA is TGTGCCAGCAGCGTTAATGGGGAGACCCAGTACTTC. Translation: CASSVNGETQYF.

The rearrangement joins TRBV11-3 to TRBJ2-1; D perhaps matches TRBD2 (6 bases). The V and J ends lost 3 bases and 7 bases respectively, with 13 bases between them. The V gene's germline CDR1 is SGHNT and CDR2 YENEEA. CDR3 size: 14 residues. CDR3 nucleotide sequence: TGTGCCAGCAGCTTTACGGGTCGGGGGAATGAGCAGTTCTTC. Translating gives CASSFTGRGNEQFF.

The chain combines TRBV5-4 with TRBJ2-5, with 9 bases that match TRBD1. CDR1 SGHNT and CDR2 YYREEE come from the germline V gene (reference sequence). This CDR3 is 15 amino acids long. J gave up 0 bases and V 4 bases, and 4 bases lay outside the gene matches. The CDR3 DNA follows: TGTGCCAGCAGCGTACAGGGGGCGCACCAAGAGACCCAGTACTTC. This encodes CASSVQGAHQETQYF.

V is TRBV4-2 and J is TRBJ1-2; D gene ambiguous. Germline V gene lookup returns CDR1 LGHNA and CDR2 YNFKEQ. V dropped 0 bases and J dropped 4 bases, with 12 bases sitting between them. CDR3 length: 15 amino acids. CDR3 sequence reads: CASSQDNSLLYGYTF. The CDR3 region has the DNA TGTGCCAGCAGCCAAGATAACAGCCTCCTCTATGGCTACACCTTC.

The chain recombines TRBV7-9 with TRBJ2-7; unclear D gene. V lost 1 base to trimming and J lost 2 bases, with 9 bases between them. The CDR3 has 14 residues. Germline V lookup: CDR1 SEHNR, CDR2 FQNEAQ (reference sequence). Written as DNA, the CDR3 is TGTGCCAGCAGCTTAGAGGAGTGGACCTACGAGCAGTACTTC. Its translation: CASSLEEWTYEQYF.

The rearrangement uses TRBV2 and TRBJ1-5; possible D gene TRBD1, 6 bases. The germline CDR1 and CDR2 sequences are SNHLY and FYNNEI. Between the trimmed V and J ends, which lost 1 base and 6 bases, there was a span of 16 bases. The CDR3 is 16 amino acids. CDR3 sequence: CASSEGQAGGGQPQHF. The CDR3 DNA is TGTGCCAGCAGTGAAGGACAGGCAGGCGGAGGTCAGCCCCAGCATTTT.

This chain joins TRBV2 and TRBJ2-2; 14 bases match TRBD2. This CDR3 contains 14 residues. Looked up from germline, CDR1 is SNHLY and CDR2 is FYNNEI. Trimming removed 7 bases from V and 10 bases from J; junction bases left unmatched: 5. CDR3 in amino acids: CASTTSGGAVELFF. The CDR3, as DNA: TGTGCCAGCACGACTAGCGGGGGGGCTGTGGAGCTGTTTTTT. Looking up the rest from reference TRBV2 and TRBJ2-2 gives the full variable domain: EPEVTQTPSHQVTQMGQEVILRCVPISNHLYFYWYRQILGQKVEFLVSFYNNEISEKSEIFDDQFSVERPDGSNFTLKIRSTKLEDSAMYFCASTTSGGAVELFFGEGSRLTVL.

The chain employs TRBV2 and TRBJ2-2; TRBD1 might be the D (6 bases). V lost 2 bases, J lost 4 bases, and 11 bases lay in between. The CDR3 contains 15 residues. Per the germline V gene, CDR1 is SNHLY and CDR2 is FYNNEI. The CDR3 loop is CASSEQGFSTGELFF. The CDR3 DNA reads as TGTGCCAGCAGTGAACAGGGGTTTTCCACCGGGGAGCTGTTTTTT.

The CDR3 nucleotides are TGCGCCAGCAGCCAAGTTACAGGGCGTCAAGAGACCCAGTACTTC. It yields the protein CASSQVTGRQETQYF. V is TRBV4-3 and J is TRBJ2-5; a possible D gene is TRBD1 (6 bases). Trimming removed 1 base at V and 2 bases at J, with 11 bases between. The V gene's germline CDR1 is LGHNA and CDR2 YSLEER. The CDR3 consists of 15 residues.

This rearrangement joins TRBV6-6 to TRBJ2-3; D is ambiguous. Trimming removed 2 bases at V and 5 bases at J, with 5 bases between. The CDR3 is 12 amino acids. Germline V lookup: CDR1 MNHNY, CDR2 SVGAGI (reference sequence). The CDR3 sequence is CASSYPRDTQYF. The CDR3 region has the DNA TGTGCCAGCAGTTACCCGAGAGATACGCAGTATTTT.

The rearrangement joins TRBV2 to TRBJ2-1; 9 bases fit TRBD1. Per germline, CDR1 SNHLY and CDR2 FYNNEI. CDR3 length: 13 amino acids. J was trimmed by 10 bases and V by 5 bases; bases with no gene match: 6. CDR3 DNA sequence: TGTGCCAGCAGTCGGGACAGGGCCCGGGAGCAGTTCTTC. This gives the protein CASSRDRAREQFF.

This chain links TRBV5-1 with TRBJ1-4; tentatively, D is TRBD1 (5 bases). CDR1 is SGHRS, CDR2 YFSETQ, per germline. The CDR3 length is 15 residues. Between the trimmed V and J ends, which lost 0 bases and 9 bases, there was a span of 15 bases. The CDR3 spells CASSLEGARVKKLFF. CDR3 DNA sequence: TGCGCCAGCAGCTTGGAAGGGGCGCGAGTGAAAAAACTGTTTTTT. Complete variable domain (other parts from reference TRBV5-1 and TRBJ1-4): KAGVTQTPRYLIKTRGQQVTLSCSPISGHRSVSWYQQTPGQGLQFLFEYFSETQRNKGNFPGRFSGRQFSNSRSEMNVSTLELGDSALYLCASSLEGARVKKLFFGSGTQLSVL.

In this sample, this clone turned up a few times. The chain combines TRBV7-2 with TRBJ1-2, with a possible D match to TRBD1 (5 bases). Germline V gene data show CDR1 as SGHTA and CDR2 as FQGNSA. The CDR3 sequence is 14 residues long. V was trimmed by 5 bases and J by 2 bases, leaving 12 bases between them. The CDR3 is CASSRLTANYGYTF. Written as DNA, the CDR3 is TGTGCCAGCAGCCGCCTGACAGCCAACTATGGCTACACCTTC.

Here the CDR3 reads CSASGITDTQYF. CDR3 nucleotides: TGCAGCGCTTCCGGCATCACAGATACGCAGTATTTT. The V gene is TRBV29-1, the J gene TRBJ2-3; no clear D. Deletions cut 7 bases from V and 2 bases from J, with 10 bases between. This CDR3 is built from 12 residues. Germline CDR1 SQVTM, CDR2 ANQGSEA.

The CDR3 spells CASSLNRGGSNQPQHF. The CDR3 nucleotides are TGCGCCAGCAGCTTGAACAGGGGGGGAAGCAATCAGCCCCAGCATTTT. This chain joins TRBV5-1 and TRBJ1-5; 8 bases agree with TRBD1. V shed 1 base, J shed 1 base, and the junction held 4 bases outside the gene matches. Looked up from germline, CDR1 is SGHRS and CDR2 is YFSETQ. There are 16 residues in the CDR3.

The CDR3 region has the DNA TGTGCCAGCAGCAACCGGGACACCCCGAACACTGAAGCTTTCTTT. Translation gives CASSNRDTPNTEAFF. This chain links TRBV7-8 with TRBJ1-1; weak D call: TRBD1 (6 bases). CDR1 is SGHVS and CDR2 is FQNEAQ in the germline V gene. CDR3 length: 15 amino acids. V was shortened by 5 bases and J by 1 base, with 14 bases between the two germline ends.

The V call is TRBV2, the J call TRBJ1-1; D not certain. The CDR3 contains 14 residues. The V gene's germline CDR1 is SNHLY and CDR2 FYNNEI. V was trimmed by 6 bases and J by 0 bases, leaving 11 bases between them. Written as DNA, the CDR3 is TGTGCCAGCAGAGGCAGGACCTTGAACACTGAAGCTTTCTTT. The encoded protein is CASRGRTLNTEAFF.

This sequence joins TRBV7-3 and TRBJ1-1; D unresolved. Germline CDR1 reads SGHTA; CDR2 reads FQGTGA. The V end was cut by 5 bases, the J end by 6 bases, with 10 bases between. The CDR3 loop spans 12 amino acids. CDR3 nucleotide sequence: TGTGCCAGCAGCCCCCCCCGCCCTGAAGCTTTCTTT. Its protein is CASSPPRPEAFF.

This clone is classed as medium-sized (0.01 to 0.1%). This specimen includes other DNA sequences encoding the same CDR3. The CDR3 DNA follows: TGTGCCAGCAGTGGGGGACTAGTGCAAGAGACCCAGTACTTC. Translation gives CASSGGLVQETQYF. This rearrangement joins TRBV6-1 to TRBJ2-5, with 8 bases matching TRBD2. The CDR3 is 14 residues long. After removal of 4 bases from V and 2 bases from J, the junction contained 3 bases not matched to a gene. The germline V gene encodes CDR1 MNHNS and CDR2 SASEGT.

This chain uses TRBV18 with TRBJ1-1, with D possibly matching TRBD1 (6 bases). The CDR3 is 17 residues long. CDR1 and CDR2 (germline): KGHSH, LQKENI. V lost 1 base and J 2 bases, leaving 17 bases between the germline ends. CDR3 protein: CASSPLAAGAFNTEAFF. The CDR3 DNA sequence: TGTGCCAGCTCACCACTGGCGGCAGGGGCTTTCAACACTGAAGCTTTCTTT.

Comments on this clone: Other DNA sequences from this sample encode an identical CDR3 as well. The chain is built from TRBV6-1 and TRBJ1-2, with D perhaps matching TRBD1 (6 bases). V lost 3 bases to trimming and J lost 5 bases, with 13 bases between them. Germline V gives CDR1 MNHNS, CDR2 SASEGT. The CDR3 spans 14 residues. The CDR3 is CASSDWGLGYGYTF. Here the CDR3 DNA reads TGTGCCAGCAGTGATTGGGGGCTGGGGTATGGCTACACCTTC.

This clone has just one count. J is TRBJ2-3 and V is TRBV11-1; 9 bases line up with TRBD2. Germline V CDR1 and CDR2: SGHAT, FQDESV (reference sequence). The length of the CDR3 is 15 residues. V shed 0 bases, J shed 6 bases, and the junction held 4 bases outside the gene matches. The CDR3 sequence: CASSLALRGGDTQYF. CDR3 DNA sequence: TGTGCCAGCAGCTTAGCGTTGCGGGGGGGGGATACGCAGTATTTT.

The table lists this clone with a few counts. The CDR3 DNA follows: TGTGCCAGCTCACTAGAAGTGGGCGAGCAGTACTTC. Translated, it gives CASSLEVGEQYF. V and J are TRBV18 and TRBJ2-7; D is ambiguous. CDR1 is KGHSH and CDR2 is LQKENI in the germline V gene. Trimming removed 4 bases from V and 6 bases from J, with 10 bases in between. CDR3 length: 12 amino acids.

The chain is built from TRBV15 and TRBJ1-2; no definite D call. The CDR3 extends over 12 amino acids. Per germline, CDR1 LNHNV and CDR2 YYDKDF (reference sequence). With 5 bases removed from V and 3 bases from J, the gap between germline ends came to 7 bases. CDR3: CATSAGYYGYTF. The CDR3 region has the DNA TGTGCCACCAGCGCTGGTTACTATGGCTACACCTTC. Using reference TRBV15 and TRBJ1-2 for the parts outside the CDR3, the full variable domain is DAMVIQNPRYQVTQFGKPVTLSCSQTLNHNVMYWYQQKSSQAPKLLFHYYDKDFNNEADTPDNFQSRRPNTSFCFLDIRSPGLGDTAMYLCATSAGYYGYTFGSGTRLTVV.